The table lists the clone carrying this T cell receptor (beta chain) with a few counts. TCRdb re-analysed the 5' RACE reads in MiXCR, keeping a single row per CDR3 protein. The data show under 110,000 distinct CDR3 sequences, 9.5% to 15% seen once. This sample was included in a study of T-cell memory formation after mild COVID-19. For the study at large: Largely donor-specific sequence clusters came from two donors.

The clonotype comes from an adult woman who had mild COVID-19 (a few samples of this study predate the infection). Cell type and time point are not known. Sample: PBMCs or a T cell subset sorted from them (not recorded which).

Here the CDR3 reads CASRHRGLENTEAFF. The CDR3 DNA sequence: TGTGCCAGCAGACACAGGGGGCTAGAGAACACTGAAGCTTTCTTT. The chain is built from TRBV12-3 or TRBV12-4 and TRBJ1-1; 9 bases line up with TRBD1. V shed 6 bases and J 1 base; nucleotides not matched to a gene: 6. The length of the CDR3 is 15 residues.